This T cell receptor beta chain comes out of a study of CD8+ T cells in alopecia areata. Sequencing templates came from extracted RNA that was reverse transcribed into cDNA. Using immunoSEQ multiplex PCR, the repertoire was profiled, and TCRdb retains in-frame clones only, with some absent. The sample lists nearly 200,000 clones; 58% were seen once. The CDR3 runs 15 residues. The germline CDR1 and CDR2 sequences are LNHNV and YYDKDF (reference sequence). Trimming removed 0 bases from V and 9 bases from J; junction bases left unmatched: 8. Stated treatment: oral pan-JAK inhibitor, 5-10 mg twice daily. In alopecia areata patients, both lesional scalp punch biopsies and peripheral blood were collected.

This sequence originates from a human donor with alopecia areata. Sequences were derived from CD4+ T cells sorted from blood, sampled at week 24, from a patient treated with tofacitinib. The chain employs TRBV15 and TRBJ2-5; 9 positions agree with TRBD2. DNA for the CDR3: TGTGCCACCAGCAGAGATCGCGGGGGGGTATCAGCCCAGTACTTC. Translated, it gives CATSRDRGGVSAQYF.